This record covers a single T cell receptor (beta chain). Generated by immunoSEQ multiplex PCR, the TCRdb table keeps only in-frame clones and is missing some. Here the sample spans hundreds of thousands of clones, roughly 89% being singletons. This record comes from a study of cytomegalovirus exposure and HLA in healthy donors. CDR1 is MGHRA, CDR2 YSYEKL, per germline. Trimming stripped 3 bases from V and 6 bases from J, with 5 bases between. The CDR3 has 11 amino acids. This chain links TRBV4-1 with TRBJ1-2, with D unresolved. This clonotype was sampled from a woman between 18 and 29 years old in good health and CMV-seronegative. The sample was PBMCs. The CDR3 DNA sequence: TGCGCCAGCAGCCAGGGAGATGGCTACACCTTC. Its protein product is CASSQGDGYTF.